Presented here are 14 T cell receptor beta chains from one specimen sequenced in a study of blood T cell repertoires in COVID-19. Profiled with immunoSEQ multiplex PCR; TCRdb holds only in-frame clones, not every one. This sample has around 200,000 clones; 83% occur once, and the top ten carry roughly 8.7%. Material: peripheral blood. All receptors come from a man aged 40-49 years with active or convalescent COVID-19.

The chain employs TRBV6-5 and TRBJ2-3; 8 nucleotides line up with TRBD2. Germline lookup yields CDR1 MNHEY and CDR2 SVGAGI. With 0 bases clipped from V and 5 bases from J, the junction kept 1 base outside the gene matches. This CDR3 has 14 residues. CDR3 in amino acids: CASSYSLAEDTQYF. CDR3 nucleotides: TGTGCCAGCAGTTACTCACTAGCGGAAGATACGCAGTATTTT.

The V gene is TRBV24-1, the J gene TRBJ1-5, with D perhaps TRBD1 (5 bases). Per germline, CDR1 KGHDR and CDR2 SFDVKD. Trimming took 6 bases from V and 4 from J, leaving 9 bases between them. The CDR3 loop spans 13 amino acids. In nucleotides, the CDR3 is TGTGCCACCAGTCCAGGGAGGAATCAGCCCCAGCATTTT. Its translation is CATSPGRNQPQHF.

The V and J genes are TRBV5-8 and TRBJ1-6; 10 nucleotides match TRBD1. Germline CDR1 and CDR2: SGHTS and YDEGEE. The junction had 4 bases not matched to a gene; V was cut back by 2 bases and J by 8 bases. There are 15 residues in the CDR3. The CDR3 sequence: CASSLRQGADSPLHF. CDR3 coding DNA: TGTGCCAGCAGCTTAAGACAGGGGGCGGATTCACCCCTCCACTTT.

CDR3 amino acids: CASSTTTVTVEKLFF. CDR3 nucleotides: TGTGCCAGTAGTACCACCACAGTTACCGTTGAAAAACTGTTTTTT. V is TRBV19 and J is TRBJ1-4; D remains ambiguous. V lost 4 bases and J lost 7, with 16 bases in between. The germline V gene has CDR1 LNHDA and CDR2 SQIVND (reference sequence). The CDR3 is 15 amino acids.

The rearrangement joins TRBV7-9 to TRBJ2-2; 8 bases are shared with TRBD1. Germline CDR1 and CDR2: SEHNR and FQNEAQ (reference sequence). Losses at the gene ends were 5 bases for V and 5 bases for J; bases not matched to a gene: 7. This CDR3 is 15 amino acids long. In DNA, the CDR3 is TGTGCCAGCAGCGCGGACAGGGCATGGACCGGGGAGCTGTTTTTT. Its translation is CASSADRAWTGELFF.

The V call is TRBV5-6, the J call TRBJ2-3; 10 nucleotides match TRBD2. Losses at the gene ends were 4 bases for V and 4 bases for J; bases not matched to a gene: 9. This CDR3 spans 16 amino acids. Germline V lookup: CDR1 SGHDT, CDR2 YYEEEE. The CDR3 DNA is TGTGCCAGCAGCGCCGGACTAGCGGCCCTTTCAGATACGCAGTATTTT. Its translation is CASSAGLAALSDTQYF.

This clone was seen just once. The V call is TRBV6-1, the J call TRBJ1-2; TRBD1 matches 8 bases. V was pared by 0 bases and J by 3 bases, with 12 bases of the junction left unmatched. The CDR3 runs 18 residues. Germline V CDR1 and CDR2: MNHNS, SASEGT. CDR3 bases: TGTGCCAGCAGTGAAGCACAGGGGGGCCTTACATGGGACTATGGCTACACCTTC. Amino acids: CASSEAQGGLTWDYGYTF.

The rearrangement joins TRBV7-2 to TRBJ2-5; TRBD2 agrees at 10 bases. The CDR3 extends over 15 amino acids. With 5 bases clipped from V and 4 bases from J, the junction kept 7 bases outside the gene matches. CDR1 and CDR2 (germline): SGHTA, FQGNSA. CDR3 in DNA: TGTGCCAGCAGCCTTCCAGCGGGGGGGCGAGAGACCCAGTACTTC. Its protein product is CASSLPAGGRETQYF.

The rearrangement uses TRBV28 and TRBJ2-7, with 7 nucleotides matching TRBD1. Trimming took 4 bases from V and 2 from J; bases not matched to a gene: 5. The CDR3 totals 14 residues. Germline V gene data show CDR1 as MDHEN and CDR2 as SYDVKM. CDR3 nucleotide sequence: TGTGCCAGCAGTTCGGGACAGAAGACCTACGAGCAGTACTTC. Amino acids: CASSSGQKTYEQYF.

This sequence joins TRBV7-6 and TRBJ1-1; D is undetermined. From germline, CDR1 is SGHVS and CDR2 FNYEAQ. This CDR3 spans 16 amino acids. Trimming cost V 7 bases and J 0 bases, with 18 bases left between them. The CDR3 here is CASTPPVEGMNTEAFF. CDR3 coding DNA: TGTGCCAGCACCCCGCCGGTTGAGGGAATGAACACTGAAGCTTTCTTT.

The chain employs TRBV5-5 and TRBJ1-1, with 7 bases lining up with TRBD1. The CDR3 is 11 amino acids. V gave up 4 bases and J gave up 9 bases; unmatched junction bases: 3. CDR1 is SGHKS and CDR2 is YYEKEE in the germline V gene (reference sequence). The CDR3 is CASSATGKAFF. CDR3 coding DNA: TGTGCCAGCAGCGCGACAGGGAAAGCTTTCTTT.

This CDR3 reads CASSQEWSSGYTDTQYF. The CDR3 region has the DNA TGTGCCAGCAGCCAAGAATGGTCTAGCGGGTACACAGATACGCAGTATTTT. The V and J genes are TRBV3-1 (or the pseudogene TRBV3-2) and TRBJ2-3, with TRBD2 matching over 8 bases. Germline V gene lookup returns CDR1 LGHDT and CDR2 YNNKEL (reference sequence). Trimming took 0 bases from V and 2 from J; bases not matched to a gene: 7. The CDR3 runs 17 residues.

V usage is TRBV2 and J usage is TRBJ1-5; D not resolved. The V end lost 5 bases, the J end lost 4 bases, and 12 bases lay between the germline ends. Germline V gene lookup returns CDR1 SNHLY and CDR2 FYNNEI. CDR3 length: 14 residues. This CDR3 is CASSKKERNQPQHF. The CDR3 coding sequence is TGTGCCAGCAGTAAAAAGGAGAGAAATCAGCCCCAGCATTTT.

V and J are TRBV29-1 and TRBJ1-1, with D hard to call. Germline CDR1 SQVTM, CDR2 ANQGSEA. Trimming left V 5 bases short and J 3 bases short, with 19 bases between. The CDR3 runs to 15 residues. The CDR3 region has the DNA TGCAGCGTTATCCCGGGGTATATCTCGGACACTGAAGCTTTCTTT. This encodes CSVIPGYISDTEAFF.